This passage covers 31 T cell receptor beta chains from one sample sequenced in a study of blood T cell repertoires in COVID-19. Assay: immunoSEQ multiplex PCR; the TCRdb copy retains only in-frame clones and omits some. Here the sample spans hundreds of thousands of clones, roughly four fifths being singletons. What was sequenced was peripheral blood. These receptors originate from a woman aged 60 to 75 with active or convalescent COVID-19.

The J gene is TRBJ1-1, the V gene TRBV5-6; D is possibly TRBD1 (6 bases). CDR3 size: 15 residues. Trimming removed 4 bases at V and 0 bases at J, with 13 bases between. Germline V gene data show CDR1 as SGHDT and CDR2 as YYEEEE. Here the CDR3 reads CASSLPGQMNTEAFF. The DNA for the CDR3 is TGTGCCAGCAGCCTTCCGGGACAAATGAACACTGAAGCTTTCTTT.

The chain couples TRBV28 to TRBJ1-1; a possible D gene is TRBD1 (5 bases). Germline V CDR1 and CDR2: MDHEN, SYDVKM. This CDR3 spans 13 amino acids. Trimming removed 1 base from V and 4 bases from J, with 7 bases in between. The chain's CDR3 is CASSLLGLTEAFF. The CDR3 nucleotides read TGTGCCAGCAGTTTATTGGGGCTCACTGAAGCTTTCTTT.

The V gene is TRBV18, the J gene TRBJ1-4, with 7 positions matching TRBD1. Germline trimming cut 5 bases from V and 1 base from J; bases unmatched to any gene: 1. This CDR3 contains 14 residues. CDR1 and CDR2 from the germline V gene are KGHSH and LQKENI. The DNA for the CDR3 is TGTGCCAGCTCAAGGGGGCGAACTAATGAAAAACTGTTTTTT. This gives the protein CASSRGRTNEKLFF.

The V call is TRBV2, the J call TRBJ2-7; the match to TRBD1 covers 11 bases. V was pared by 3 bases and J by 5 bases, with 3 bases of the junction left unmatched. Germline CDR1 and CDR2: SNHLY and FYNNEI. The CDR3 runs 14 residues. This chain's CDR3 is CASSDWTGGNEQYF. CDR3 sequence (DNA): TGTGCCAGCAGTGATTGGACAGGGGGCAACGAGCAGTACTTC.

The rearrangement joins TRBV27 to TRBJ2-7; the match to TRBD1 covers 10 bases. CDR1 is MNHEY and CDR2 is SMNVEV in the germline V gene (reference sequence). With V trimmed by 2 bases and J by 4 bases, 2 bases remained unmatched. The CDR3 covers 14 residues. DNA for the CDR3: TGTGCCAGCAGTTTAGGACAGGGGGGTTACGAGCAGTACTTC. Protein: CASSLGQGGYEQYF.

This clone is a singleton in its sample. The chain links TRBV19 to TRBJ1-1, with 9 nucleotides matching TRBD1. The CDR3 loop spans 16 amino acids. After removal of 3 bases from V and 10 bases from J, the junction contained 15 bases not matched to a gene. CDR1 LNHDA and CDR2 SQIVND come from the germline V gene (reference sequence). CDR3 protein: CASSIAEGDREGGAFF. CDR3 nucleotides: TGTGCCAGTAGTATCGCCGAAGGGGACAGGGAGGGGGGAGCTTTCTTT.

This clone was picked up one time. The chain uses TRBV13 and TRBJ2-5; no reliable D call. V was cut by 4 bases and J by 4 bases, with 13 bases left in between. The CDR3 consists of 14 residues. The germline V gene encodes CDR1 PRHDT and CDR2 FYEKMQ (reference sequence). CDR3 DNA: TGTGCCAGCAGCTATACCGGGTATCGAGAGACCCAGTACTTC. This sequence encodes CASSYTGYRETQYF. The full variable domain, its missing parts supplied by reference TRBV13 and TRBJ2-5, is AAGVIQSPRHLIKEKRETATLKCYPIPRHDTVYWYQQGPGQDPQFLISFYEKMQSDKGSIPDRFSAQQFSDYHSELNMSSLELGDSALYFCASSYTGYRETQYFGPGTRLLVL.

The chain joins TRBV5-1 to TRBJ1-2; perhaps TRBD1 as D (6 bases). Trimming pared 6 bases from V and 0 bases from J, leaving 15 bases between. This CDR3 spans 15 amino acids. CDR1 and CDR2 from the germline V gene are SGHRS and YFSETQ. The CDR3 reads CASTYTTGTNYGYTF. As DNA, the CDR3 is TGCGCCAGCACCTATACGACAGGAACTAACTATGGCTACACCTTC.

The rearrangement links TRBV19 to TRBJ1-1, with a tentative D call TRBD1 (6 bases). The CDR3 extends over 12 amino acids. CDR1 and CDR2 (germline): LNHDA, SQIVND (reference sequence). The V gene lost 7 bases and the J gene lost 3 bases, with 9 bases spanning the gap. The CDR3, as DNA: TGTGCCAGTAACAGACAGGACACTGAAGCTTTCTTT. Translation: CASNRQDTEAFF.

The CDR3 nucleotides read TGTGCCAGCAGCTTCCGACTAGCGGGGGGGTGGGACACAGATACGCAGTATTTT. Residues: CASSFRLAGGWDTDTQYF. This chain uses TRBV11-2 with TRBJ2-3; 14 nucleotides line up with TRBD2. The V segment lost 3 bases and the J segment 2 bases; nucleotides outside the gene matches: 7. CDR3 length: 18 residues. The germline gives CDR1 SGHAT, CDR2 FQNNGV.

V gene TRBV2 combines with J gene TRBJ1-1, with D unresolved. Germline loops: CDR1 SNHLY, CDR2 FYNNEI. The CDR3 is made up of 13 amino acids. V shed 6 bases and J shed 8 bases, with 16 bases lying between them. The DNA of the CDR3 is TGTGCCAGCAGGGCCGATGCATCCCCCGAAGCTTTCTTT. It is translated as CASRADASPEAFF.

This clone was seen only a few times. The CDR3 DNA follows: TGTGCCAGCAGCTTAGGGAGACAGGGTAAAAGCACAGATACGCAGTATTTT. It codes for CASSLGRQGKSTDTQYF. J is TRBJ2-3 and V is TRBV7-9; 7 bases align to TRBD1. The junction had 7 bases not matched to a gene; V was cut back by 1 base and J by 0 bases. CDR3 length: 17 amino acids. CDR1 and CDR2 from the germline V gene are SEHNR and FQNEAQ (reference sequence).

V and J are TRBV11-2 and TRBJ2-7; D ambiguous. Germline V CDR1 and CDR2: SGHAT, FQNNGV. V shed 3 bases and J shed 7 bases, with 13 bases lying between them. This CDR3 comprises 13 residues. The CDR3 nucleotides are TGTGCCAGCAGCTTCGCCCTCCCCCAGGAGCAGTACTTC. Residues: CASSFALPQEQYF.

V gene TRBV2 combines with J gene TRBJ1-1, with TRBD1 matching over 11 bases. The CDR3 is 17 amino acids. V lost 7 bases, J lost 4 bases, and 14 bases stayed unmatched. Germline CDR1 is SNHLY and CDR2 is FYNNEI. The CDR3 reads CASIRTPGQGGTTEAFF. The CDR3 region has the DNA TGTGCCAGCATCCGAACCCCGGGACAGGGGGGGACCACTGAAGCTTTCTTT.

The CDR3 protein is CATIPGTYGYEQYF. CDR3 DNA sequence: TGTGCCACCATCCCCGGGACTTATGGCTACGAGCAGTACTTC. The rearrangement links TRBV24-1 to TRBJ2-7; TRBD2 is a possible D gene (6 bases). Trimming took 8 bases from V and 3 from J, leaving 16 bases between them. The germline V gene encodes CDR1 KGHDR and CDR2 SFDVKD. This CDR3 is built from 14 residues.

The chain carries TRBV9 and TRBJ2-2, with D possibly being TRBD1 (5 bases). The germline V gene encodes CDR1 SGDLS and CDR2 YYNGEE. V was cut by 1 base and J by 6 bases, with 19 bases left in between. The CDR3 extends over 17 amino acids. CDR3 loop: CASSVSNQGSVPGELFF. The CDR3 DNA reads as TGTGCCAGCAGCGTATCGAATCAGGGATCCGTTCCCGGGGAGCTGTTTTTT. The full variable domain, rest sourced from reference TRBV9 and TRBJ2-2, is DSGVTQTPKHLITATGQRVTLRCSPRSGDLSVYWYQQSLDQGLQFLIQYYNGEERAKGNILERFSAQQFPDLHSELNLSSLELGDSALYFCASSVSNQGSVPGELFFGEGSRLTVL.

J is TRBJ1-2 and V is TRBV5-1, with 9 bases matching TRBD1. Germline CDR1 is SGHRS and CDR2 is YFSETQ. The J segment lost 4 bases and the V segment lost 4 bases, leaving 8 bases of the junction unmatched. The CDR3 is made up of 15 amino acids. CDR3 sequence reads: CASSLGGTGPYGYTF. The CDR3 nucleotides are TGCGCCAGCAGCCTTGGAGGGACAGGGCCCTATGGCTACACCTTC.

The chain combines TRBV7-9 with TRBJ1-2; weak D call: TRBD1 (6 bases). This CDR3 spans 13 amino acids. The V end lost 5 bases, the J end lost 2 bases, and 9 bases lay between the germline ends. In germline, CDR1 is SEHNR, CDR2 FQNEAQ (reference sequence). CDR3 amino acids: CASSPGQNYGYTF. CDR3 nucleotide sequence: TGTGCCAGCAGCCCCGGACAGAACTATGGCTACACCTTC.

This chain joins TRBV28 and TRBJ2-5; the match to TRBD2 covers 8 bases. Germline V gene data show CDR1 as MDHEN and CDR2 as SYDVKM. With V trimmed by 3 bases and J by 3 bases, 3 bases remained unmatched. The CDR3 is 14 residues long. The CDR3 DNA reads TGTGCCAGCAGTTTGAGGCGGGGGGAAGAGACCCAGTACTTC. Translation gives CASSLRRGEETQYF.

DNA of the CDR3: TGTGCCAGCTCACCAACCTCTACAGGGGGCTACGAGCAGTACTTC. Amino acids: CASSPTSTGGYEQYF. The chain uses TRBV18 and TRBJ2-7; 8 bases agree with TRBD1. Looked up from germline, CDR1 is KGHSH and CDR2 is LQKENI. The CDR3 is 15 residues long. V shed 2 bases, J shed 3 bases, and the junction held 6 bases outside the gene matches.

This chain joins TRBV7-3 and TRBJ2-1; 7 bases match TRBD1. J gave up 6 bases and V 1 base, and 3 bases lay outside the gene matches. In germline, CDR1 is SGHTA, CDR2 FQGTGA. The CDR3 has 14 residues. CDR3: CASSLRQGGNEQFF. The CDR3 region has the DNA TGTGCCAGCAGCTTAAGACAGGGTGGCAATGAGCAGTTCTTC.

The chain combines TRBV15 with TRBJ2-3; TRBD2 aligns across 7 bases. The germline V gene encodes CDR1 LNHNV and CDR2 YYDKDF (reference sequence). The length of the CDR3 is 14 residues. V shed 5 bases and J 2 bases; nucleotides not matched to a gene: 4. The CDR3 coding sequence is TGTGCCACCAGCCCCCGGGACTACACAGATACGCAGTATTTT. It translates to CATSPRDYTDTQYF.

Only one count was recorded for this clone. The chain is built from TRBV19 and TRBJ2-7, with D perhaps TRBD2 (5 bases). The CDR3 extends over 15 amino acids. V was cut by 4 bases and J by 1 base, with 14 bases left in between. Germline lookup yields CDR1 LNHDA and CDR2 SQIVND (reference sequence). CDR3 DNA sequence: TGTGCCAGTAGTAAATCTAATGAGGGATCCTACGAGCAGTACTTC. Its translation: CASSKSNEGSYEQYF.

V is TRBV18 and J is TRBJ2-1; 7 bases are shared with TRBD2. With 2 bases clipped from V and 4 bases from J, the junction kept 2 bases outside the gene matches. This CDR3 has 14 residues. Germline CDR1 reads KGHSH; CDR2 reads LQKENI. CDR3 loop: CASSPSGVYNEQFF. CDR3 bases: TGTGCCAGCTCACCAAGCGGGGTGTACAATGAGCAGTTCTTC.

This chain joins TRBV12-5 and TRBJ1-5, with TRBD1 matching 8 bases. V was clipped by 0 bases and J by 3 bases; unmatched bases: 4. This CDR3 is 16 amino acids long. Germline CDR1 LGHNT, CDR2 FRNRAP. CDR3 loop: CASGLVLTGDNQPQHF. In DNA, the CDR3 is TGTGCTAGTGGTTTGGTACTGACAGGGGACAATCAGCCCCAGCATTTT.

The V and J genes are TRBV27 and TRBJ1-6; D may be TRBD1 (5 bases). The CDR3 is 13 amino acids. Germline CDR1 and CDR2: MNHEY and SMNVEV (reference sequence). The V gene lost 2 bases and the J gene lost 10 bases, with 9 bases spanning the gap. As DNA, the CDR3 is TGTGCCAGCAGTTTAAGGGGTTCGTCACCCCTCCACTTT. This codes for CASSLRGSSPLHF.

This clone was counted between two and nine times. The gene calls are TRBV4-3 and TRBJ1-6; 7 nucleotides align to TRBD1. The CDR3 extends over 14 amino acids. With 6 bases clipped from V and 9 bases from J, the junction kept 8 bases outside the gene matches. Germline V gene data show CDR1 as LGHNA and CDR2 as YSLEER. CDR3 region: CASSQQGHGSPLHF. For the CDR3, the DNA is TGCGCCAGCAGTCAACAGGGGCACGGTTCACCCCTCCACTTT.

The DNA of the CDR3 is TGTGCCAACGCGGGGCACCCCACAGATACGCAGTATTTT. This sequence encodes CANAGHPTDTQYF. V gene TRBV5-4 combines with J gene TRBJ2-3, with D maybe TRBD2 (6 bases). V was shortened by 9 bases and J by 2 bases, with 13 bases between the two germline ends. The CDR3 is 13 residues long. Germline CDR1 and CDR2: SGHNT and YYREEE (reference sequence).

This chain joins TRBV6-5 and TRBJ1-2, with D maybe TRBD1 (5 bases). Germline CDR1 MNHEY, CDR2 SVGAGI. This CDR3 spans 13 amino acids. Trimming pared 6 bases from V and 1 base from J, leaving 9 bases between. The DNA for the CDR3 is TGTGCCAGCAGATTACAGGATAACTATGGCTACACCTTC. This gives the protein CASRLQDNYGYTF.

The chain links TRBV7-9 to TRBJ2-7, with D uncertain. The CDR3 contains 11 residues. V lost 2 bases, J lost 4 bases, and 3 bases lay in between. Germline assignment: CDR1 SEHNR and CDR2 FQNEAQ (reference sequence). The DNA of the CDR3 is TGTGCCAGCAGCTTACAGTACGAGCAGTACTTC. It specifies CASSLQYEQYF. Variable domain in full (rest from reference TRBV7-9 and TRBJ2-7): DTGVSQNPRHKITKRGQNVTFRCDPISEHNRLYWYRQTLGQGPEFLTYFQNEAQLEKSRLLSDRFSAERPKGSFSTLEIQRTEQGDSAMYLCASSLQYEQYFGPGTRLTVT.

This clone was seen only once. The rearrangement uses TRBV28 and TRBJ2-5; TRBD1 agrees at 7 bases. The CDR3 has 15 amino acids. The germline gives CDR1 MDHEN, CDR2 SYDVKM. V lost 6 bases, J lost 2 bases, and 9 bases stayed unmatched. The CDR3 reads CASSSPGTAQETQYF. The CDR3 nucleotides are TGTGCCAGCAGCTCACCCGGGACAGCACAAGAGACCCAGTACTTC. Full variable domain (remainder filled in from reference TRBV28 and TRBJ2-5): DVKVTQSSRYLVKRTGEKVFLECVQDMDHENMFWYRQDPGLGLRLIYFSYDVKMKEKGDIPEGYSVSREKKERFSLILESASTNQTSMYLCASSSPGTAQETQYFGPGTRLLVL.